The rows below give T cell receptor beta chains drawn from one sample of a study of cytomegalovirus exposure and HLA in healthy donors. Profiled with immunoSEQ multiplex PCR; TCRdb holds only in-frame clones, not every one. Among some 190,000 clones listed, 76% were seen once. Sequenced sample: PBMCs. Receptors were obtained from a woman aged 30 to 39 in good health and CMV-seropositive. CDR3s include the opening cysteine and the closing phenylalanine or tryptophan. Fields, in order: V gene, clone size, CDR3 protein. Only some rows state a clone size, as once, few, many or a class for expanded clones.

V gene: TRBV9
clone size: NA
CDR3 protein: CASSPRVSSYEQYF

V gene: TRBV11-2
clone size: NA
CDR3 protein: CASSARTSSSYEQYF

V gene: TRBV10-2
clone size: once
CDR3 protein: CASSEVTGTQQYF

V gene: TRBV5-1
clone size: few
CDR3 protein: CASSWGLVRGPSYEQYF

V gene: TRBV7-9
clone size: NA
CDR3 protein: CASSLGTGVFYEQYF

V gene: TRBV14
clone size: NA
CDR3 protein: CATPVRGNTIYF

V gene: TRBV7-2
clone size: NA
CDR3 protein: CASSKAGAGTEAFF

V gene: TRBV28
clone size: NA
CDR3 protein: CASSSFTVLAFF

V gene: TRBV6-1
clone size: once
CDR3 protein: CASSARDRANQPQHF

V gene: TRBV29-1
clone size: NA
CDR3 protein: CSARDRGYGYTF

V gene: TRBV2
clone size: NA
CDR3 protein: CASSGLAGGPSYNEQFF

V gene: TRBV19
clone size: NA
CDR3 protein: CASRTQGPGELFF

V gene: TRBV27
clone size: NA
CDR3 protein: CASSNTGGKETQYF

V gene: TRBV7-3
clone size: few
CDR3 protein: CASSSRVNTEAFF

V gene: TRBV29-1
clone size: NA
CDR3 protein: CSVVFWQSTDTQYF

V gene: TRBV10-3
clone size: NA
CDR3 protein: CAISEPSRGKQRNTIYF